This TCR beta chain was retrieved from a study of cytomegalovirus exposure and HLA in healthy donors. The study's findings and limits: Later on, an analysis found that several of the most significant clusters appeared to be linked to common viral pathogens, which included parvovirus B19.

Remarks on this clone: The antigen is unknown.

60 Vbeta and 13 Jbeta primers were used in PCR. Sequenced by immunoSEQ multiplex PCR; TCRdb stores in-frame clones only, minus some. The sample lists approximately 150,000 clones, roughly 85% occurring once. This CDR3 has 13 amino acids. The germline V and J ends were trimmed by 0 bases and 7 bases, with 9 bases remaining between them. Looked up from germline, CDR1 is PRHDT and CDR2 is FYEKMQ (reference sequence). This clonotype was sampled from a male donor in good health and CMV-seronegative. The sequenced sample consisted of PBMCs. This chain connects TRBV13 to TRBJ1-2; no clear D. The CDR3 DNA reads TGTGCCAGCAGCTTAGGCTCCGGTTTTGGCTACACCTTC. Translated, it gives CASSLGSGFGYTF.